This T cell receptor beta chain was captured by sequencing in a study of vaccination and CD4 T cells after COVID-19. With V trimmed by 5 bases and J by 0 bases, 10 bases remained unmatched. This CDR3 comprises 16 residues. Germline CDR1 and CDR2: LNHDA and SQIVND (reference sequence). This clonotype was seen more than once but under ten times. Its target is unknown. Cultured CD4+ T cell DNA was sequenced using the Oncomine TCR Beta short-read assay. TCRdb used MiXCR to reprocess the PCR reads, holding one entry per CDR3 protein. The profile shows around 20,000 distinct CDR3 sequences, 44% of them singletons. Treatment defined: approximately nine-day PBMC culture with coronavirus spike peptide pools or control peptides (ViraFEST assay). Culture proceeded for roughly 10 days, and CD4+ T cells were then isolated by negative selection.

The sequencing here drew on CD4+ T cells from blood, cultured in vitro, taken before SARS-CoV-2 vaccination. The TCR comes from a human donor who had recovered from COVID-19. V gene TRBV19 combines with J gene TRBJ2-7, with 7 nucleotides matching TRBD1. CDR3 bases: TGTGCCAGTAGTGTGGCAGGGGGTACCCACTCCTACGAGCAGTACTTC. It is translated as CASSVAGGTHSYEQYF.